Listed here is a single TCR beta chain. The antigen is unknown. The data were taken from a study of CXCR3-negative and CXCR3-positive naive CD8 T cells. Study observations and caveats: Within a donor, both naive subsets shared TRBV-TRBJ usage, unlike memory cells.

UMI labels and 5' RACE were used to prepare the TRB cDNA libraries. TCRdb reprocessed the 5' RACE reads and reports one entry per CDR3 protein, with no DNA. Recorded for this sample: 38,000 or so distinct CDR3 sequences. The TCR was taken from a human donor in good health. Some clones in this sample may be carry-over from other donors' samples. Sequencing was carried out using naive CXCR3- CD8+ T cells from blood. Sample subset: CD45RO-CCR7+CD27+CD95- naive CD8+ T cells lacking CXCR3 (TNR3-).

The CDR3: CASSFVPTFYNEQFF. This chain connects TRBV12-1 to TRBJ2-1. TRBV12-1 is a documented pseudogene. The CDR3 has 15 amino acids.